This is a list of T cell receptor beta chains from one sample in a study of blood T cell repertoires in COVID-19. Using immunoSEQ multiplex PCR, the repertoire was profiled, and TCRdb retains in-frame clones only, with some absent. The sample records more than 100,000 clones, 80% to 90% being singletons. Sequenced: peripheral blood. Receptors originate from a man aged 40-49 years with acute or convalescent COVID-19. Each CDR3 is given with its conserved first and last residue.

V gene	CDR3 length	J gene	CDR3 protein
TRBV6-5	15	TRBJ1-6	CASSYSGGRGSPLHF
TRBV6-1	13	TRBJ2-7	CASREEGVSEQYF
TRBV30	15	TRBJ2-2	CAWSVLAGGTGELFF
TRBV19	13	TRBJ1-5	CASSSLRSQPQHF
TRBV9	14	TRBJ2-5	CASSVEPGHGTQYF
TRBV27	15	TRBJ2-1	CASSFETDAYNEQFF
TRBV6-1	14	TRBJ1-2	CASSDGQTFYGYTF
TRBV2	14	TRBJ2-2	CASSEQGSGGELFF
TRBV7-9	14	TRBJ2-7	CASSLEGVSSEQYF
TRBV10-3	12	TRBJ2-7	CAIRVGGSEQYF
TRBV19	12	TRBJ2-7	CASRGLGDEQYF
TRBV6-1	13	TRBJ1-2	CASSEVGGEGYTF
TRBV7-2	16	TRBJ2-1	CASSLAGGSTYNEQFF
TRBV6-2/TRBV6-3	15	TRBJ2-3	CASSYLGHITDTQYF
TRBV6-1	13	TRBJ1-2	CASSTNRDRGYTF
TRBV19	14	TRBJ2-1	CASSIGLAGDEQFF
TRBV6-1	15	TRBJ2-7	CASSEGLAGYYEQYF
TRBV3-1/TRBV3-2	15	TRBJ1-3	CASSVLGQGENTIYF
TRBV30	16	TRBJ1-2	CAWSVRTGGANYGYTF
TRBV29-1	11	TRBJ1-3	CSGSSGNTIYF
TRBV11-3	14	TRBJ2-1	CASSHGTDHNEQFF
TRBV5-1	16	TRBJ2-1	CASSSNPSGQYNEQFF
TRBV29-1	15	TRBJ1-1	CSVGQTGQPNTEAFF
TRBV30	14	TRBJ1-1	CAWSFGHLNTEAFF
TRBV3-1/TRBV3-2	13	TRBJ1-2	CASSQDHSYGYTF
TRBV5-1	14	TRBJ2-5	CASSLDAYQETQYF
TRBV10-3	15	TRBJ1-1	CAISDGQGDNTEAFF
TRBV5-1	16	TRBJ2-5	CASSPTVPSGRETQYF
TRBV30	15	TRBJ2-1	CAWNIGGYSYNEQFF
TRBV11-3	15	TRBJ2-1	CASSSRTGGNNEQFF
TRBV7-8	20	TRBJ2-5	CASSLERGLAGGQLRETQYF
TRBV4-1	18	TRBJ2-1	CASSQAITSEVSYNEQFF
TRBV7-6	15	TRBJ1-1	CASSLDTGPNTEAFF
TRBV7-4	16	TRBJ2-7	CASPHITEGARYEQYF
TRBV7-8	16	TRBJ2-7	CASSLDRQQSSYEQYF
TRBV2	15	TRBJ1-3	CASSIDTSSGNTIYF
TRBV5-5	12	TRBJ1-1	CASSLVLAEAFF
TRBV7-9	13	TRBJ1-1	CASSFSGDTEAFF
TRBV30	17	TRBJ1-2	CAWSVPRYGKTNYGYTF
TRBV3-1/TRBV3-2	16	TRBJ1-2	CASSQDAGGDRSGYTF
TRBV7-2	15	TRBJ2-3	CASSRPAGGTDTQYF
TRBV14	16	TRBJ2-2	CASSPDRGTLTGELFF
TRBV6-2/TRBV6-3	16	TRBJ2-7	CASSYSPGTGMYEQYF
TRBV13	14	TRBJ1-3	CASSSVVPGNTIYF